Listed below are T cell receptor beta chains from one sample, sequenced in a study of cytomegalovirus exposure and HLA in healthy donors. Only in-frame clones appear in the TCRdb table, and some are missing; sequencing was by immunoSEQ multiplex PCR. The sample yields 330,000 or so clones, roughly 85% seen once. The sample taken for sequencing was PBMCs. The receptors were gathered from a woman under 30 in good health and CMV-seronegative. Both conserved end residues are trimmed from each CDR3. Each record gives: CDR3 protein, V gene, J gene.

CDR3aa: ASSSSLAGDGEQY
v_gene: TRBV6-5
j_gene: TRBJ2-7

CDR3aa: ASSLDRAPNQPQH
v_gene: TRBV7-3
j_gene: TRBJ1-5

CDR3aa: ASSQDWSDSNQPQH
v_gene: TRBV4-3
j_gene: TRBJ1-5

CDR3aa: ASSLSRSSYEQY
v_gene: TRBV27
j_gene: TRBJ2-7

CDR3aa: ATSRDLGGGDDEQF
v_gene: TRBV15
j_gene: TRBJ2-1

CDR3aa: ASSRTGSGNTIY
v_gene: TRBV6-5
j_gene: TRBJ1-3

CDR3aa: ASSTSGTSGRALQETQY
v_gene: TRBV27
j_gene: TRBJ2-5

CDR3aa: ASSQAIQGGSYEQY
v_gene: TRBV4-3
j_gene: TRBJ2-7

CDR3aa: ASSRYLLTGATYGYT
v_gene: TRBV5-1
j_gene: TRBJ1-2

CDR3aa: ASSHGSGDYGYT
v_gene: TRBV4-2
j_gene: TRBJ1-2

CDR3aa: ASSYSPAGAYNEQF
v_gene: TRBV6-5
j_gene: TRBJ2-1

CDR3aa: AISGTNEKLF
v_gene: TRBV10-3
j_gene: TRBJ1-4

CDR3aa: ASSYPIWGQGNGYT
v_gene: TRBV6-6
j_gene: TRBJ1-2

CDR3aa: ASRSLNNQPQH
v_gene: TRBV27
j_gene: TRBJ1-5

CDR3aa: ASTESGVGYEQY
v_gene: TRBV5-1
j_gene: TRBJ2-7

CDR3aa: ASSEDLVLGYEQY
v_gene: TRBV6-1
j_gene: TRBJ2-7

CDR3aa: SVVQRNTGELF
v_gene: TRBV29-1
j_gene: TRBJ2-2

CDR3aa: ASSLAGGPYEQY
v_gene: TRBV27
j_gene: TRBJ2-7

CDR3aa: ASSLGWQTEASRPYNEQF
v_gene: TRBV13
j_gene: TRBJ2-1

CDR3aa: ASRSHTGWNTEAF
v_gene: TRBV19
j_gene: TRBJ1-1

CDR3aa: ASRAGSATDTQY
v_gene: TRBV6-5
j_gene: TRBJ2-3

CDR3aa: ASGTSRPYNEQF
v_gene: TRBV27
j_gene: TRBJ2-1

CDR3aa: ASSSRGQSTDTQY
v_gene: TRBV6-6
j_gene: TRBJ2-3

CDR3aa: ASPKPRRGGLLFYNEQF
v_gene: TRBV5-4
j_gene: TRBJ2-1

CDR3aa: AWRIAGTANGYT
v_gene: TRBV30
j_gene: TRBJ1-2

CDR3aa: ASRRAGASYEQY
v_gene: TRBV2
j_gene: TRBJ2-7

CDR3aa: ASSEGTSGSYEQY
v_gene: TRBV6-1
j_gene: TRBJ2-7

CDR3aa: ASSRTRGYEQY
v_gene: TRBV7-3
j_gene: TRBJ2-7

CDR3aa: ASRRDSHQPQH
v_gene: TRBV28
j_gene: TRBJ1-5

CDR3aa: ASSDPPTGGNQPQH
v_gene: TRBV6-1
j_gene: TRBJ1-5

CDR3aa: ASRRDSDNSYEQY
v_gene: TRBV6-5
j_gene: TRBJ2-7

CDR3aa: ATRTGLDSGSLNHEQF
v_gene: TRBV15
j_gene: TRBJ2-1

CDR3aa: ASSIVGATDTTYEQY
v_gene: TRBV19
j_gene: TRBJ2-7

CDR3aa: ASSYSEGLNNNEQF
v_gene: TRBV6-5
j_gene: TRBJ2-1

CDR3aa: AWSRGAKDTQY
v_gene: TRBV30
j_gene: TRBJ2-3

CDR3aa: ASSQSVAWSATQY
v_gene: TRBV4-2
j_gene: TRBJ2-5

CDR3aa: ASSLARAGANVLT
v_gene: TRBV28
j_gene: TRBJ2-6

CDR3aa: ASDRVGETQY
v_gene: TRBV2
j_gene: TRBJ2-5

CDR3aa: ASRIGGNEQF
v_gene: TRBV6-6
j_gene: TRBJ2-1

CDR3aa: ASSPRDSSYNEQF
v_gene: TRBV7-2
j_gene: TRBJ2-1

CDR3aa: ASSPSGTGAYGYT
v_gene: TRBV28
j_gene: TRBJ1-2

CDR3aa: ASSLGPLQGRTGELF
v_gene: TRBV7-9
j_gene: TRBJ2-2

CDR3aa: ASSLADRIRANTEAF
v_gene: TRBV5-1
j_gene: TRBJ1-1

CDR3aa: ASGTGQGVGYT
v_gene: TRBV6-5
j_gene: TRBJ1-2

CDR3aa: ASSFPSGPYNEQF
v_gene: TRBV28
j_gene: TRBJ2-1

CDR3aa: ASSVDRDVYGYT
v_gene: TRBV5-1
j_gene: TRBJ1-2